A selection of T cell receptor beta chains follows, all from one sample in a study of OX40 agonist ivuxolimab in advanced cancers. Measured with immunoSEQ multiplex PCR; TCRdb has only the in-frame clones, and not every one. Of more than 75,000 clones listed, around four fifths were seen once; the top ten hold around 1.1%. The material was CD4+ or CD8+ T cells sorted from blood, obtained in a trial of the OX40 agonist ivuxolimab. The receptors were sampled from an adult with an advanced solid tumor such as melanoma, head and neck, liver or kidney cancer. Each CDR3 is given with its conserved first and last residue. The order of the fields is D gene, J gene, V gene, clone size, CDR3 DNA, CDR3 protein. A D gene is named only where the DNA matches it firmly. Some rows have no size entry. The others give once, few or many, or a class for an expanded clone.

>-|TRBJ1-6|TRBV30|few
TGTGCCTGGAGTGGGGCGGTCGATTCACCCCTCCACTTT
CAWSGAVDSPLHF
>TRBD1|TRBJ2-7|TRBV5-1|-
TGCGCCAGCAGCTTGGCGACAGGGGGACTCTCCTACGAGCAGTACTTC
CASSLATGGLSYEQYF
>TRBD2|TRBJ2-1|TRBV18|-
TGTGCCAGCTCACCATTGCTAGCGGGGTACAATGAGCAGTTCTTC
CASSPLLAGYNEQFF
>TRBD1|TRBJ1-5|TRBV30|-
TGTGCCTGGAGTAGGGGGCTTAGCAATCAGCCCCAGCATTTT
CAWSRGLSNQPQHF
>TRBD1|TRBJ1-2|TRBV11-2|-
TGTGCCAGCGCGCCCGGACAGGGGCTCTATGGCTACACCTTC
CASAPGQGLYGYTF
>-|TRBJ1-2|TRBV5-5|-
TGTGCCAGCAGCTTGGGGCAGACCTATGGCTACACCTTC
CASSLGQTYGYTF
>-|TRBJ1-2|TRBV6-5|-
TGTGCCAGCAGACTCAACAGGGACGGGGGCTATGGCTACACCTTC
CASRLNRDGGYGYTF
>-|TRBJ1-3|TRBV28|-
TGTGCCAGCACACAGGGCTCTGGAAACACCATATATTTT
CASTQGSGNTIYF
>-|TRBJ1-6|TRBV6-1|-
TGTGCCAGCAGTGAAATGGCAGGGTATAATTCACCCCTCCACTTT
CASSEMAGYNSPLHF
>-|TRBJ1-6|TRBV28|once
TGTGCCAGCAGTTTTCGGGACCATAATTCACCCCTCCACTTT
CASSFRDHNSPLHF
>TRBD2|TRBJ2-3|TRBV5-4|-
TGTGCCAGCAGCAAGACTAGCGGGGGGAGGACAGATACGCAGTATTTT
CASSKTSGGRTDTQYF
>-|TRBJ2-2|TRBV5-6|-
TGTGCCAGCAGCGTGGGGTGGAACGGGGAGCTGTTTTTT
CASSVGWNGELFF
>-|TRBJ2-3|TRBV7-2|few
TGTGCCAGCAGCCCCCAACGGGGCACGCAGTATTTT
CASSPQRGTQYF
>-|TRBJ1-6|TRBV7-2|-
TGTGCCAGCAGCCTCGATTCCCAAGGGAATTCACCCCTCCACTTT
CASSLDSQGNSPLHF
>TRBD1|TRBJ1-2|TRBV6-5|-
TGTGCCAGCAGTTACTCGGGGACAGTGAAGGGCTACACCTTC
CASSYSGTVKGYTF
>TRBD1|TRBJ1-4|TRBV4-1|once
TGCGCCAGCAGCCCGACAGGGTTGGAAACTAATGAAAAACTGTTTTTT
CASSPTGLETNEKLFF